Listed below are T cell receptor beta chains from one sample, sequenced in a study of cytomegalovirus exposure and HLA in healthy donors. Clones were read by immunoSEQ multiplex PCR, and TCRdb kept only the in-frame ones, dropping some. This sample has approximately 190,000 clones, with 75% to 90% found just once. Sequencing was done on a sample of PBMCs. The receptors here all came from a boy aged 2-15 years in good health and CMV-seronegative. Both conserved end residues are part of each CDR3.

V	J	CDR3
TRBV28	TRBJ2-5	CASSYSNQETQYF
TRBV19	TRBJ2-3	CASSVDSDGTDTQYF
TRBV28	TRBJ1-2	CASSLLETGSSYTF
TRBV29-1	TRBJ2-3	CSVEDRDTQSADTQYF
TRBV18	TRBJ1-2	CASSQADRGTYGYTF
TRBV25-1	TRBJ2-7	CASRDRGHEQYF
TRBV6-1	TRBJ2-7	CASRRGTGAYEQYF
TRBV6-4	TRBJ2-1	CASSDRRTSGGYNEQFF
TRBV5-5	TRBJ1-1	CASSREIRTMNTEAFF
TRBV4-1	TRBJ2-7	CASSQVGTRSYEQYF
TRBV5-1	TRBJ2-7	CASSLVGAGGAYEQYF
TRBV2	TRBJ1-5	CASTGQGTGQPQHF
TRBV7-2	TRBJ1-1	CASSLVAGAGATEAFF
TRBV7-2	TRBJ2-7	CASSAGLTGLYEQYF
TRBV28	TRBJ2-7	CASIPTGGIGSYEQYF
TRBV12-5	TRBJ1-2	CASGLVGAAGYTF
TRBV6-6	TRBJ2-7	CASSYTIGGDEQYF
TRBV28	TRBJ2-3	CASSSGGAPTDTQYF
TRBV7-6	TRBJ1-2	CASSSRDRESYGYTF
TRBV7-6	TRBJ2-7	CASSLEGTEAYEQYF
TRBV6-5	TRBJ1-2	CASSYNVRDSNYGYTF
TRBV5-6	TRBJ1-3	CASSPERRSGNTIYF
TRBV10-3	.	CAIQRGSQGRPGNEQYF
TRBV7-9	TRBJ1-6	CASSLGLLDSPLHF
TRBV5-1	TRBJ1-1	CASSLARRHLNTEAFF
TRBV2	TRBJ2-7	CASKDRIYEQYF
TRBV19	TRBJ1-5	CASMDPGGGQSQHF
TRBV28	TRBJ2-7	CASSRGTGYEQYF
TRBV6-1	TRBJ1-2	CASSRTEDYGYTF
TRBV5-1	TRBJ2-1	CASSEGTSVYNEQFF
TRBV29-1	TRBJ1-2	CSSQLTNTGIEGYTF
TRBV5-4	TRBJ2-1	CASSLGGGNYNEQFF
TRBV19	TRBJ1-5	CASSMTGSNQPQHF
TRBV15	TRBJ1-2	CATSRVGQGDYGYTF
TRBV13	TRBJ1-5	CASSFSSDRGRNQPQHF
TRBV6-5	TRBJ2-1	CASSLGSGRVNEQFF
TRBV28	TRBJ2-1	CASSFLGLAGSYNEQFF
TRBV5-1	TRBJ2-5	CASSLSETQYF
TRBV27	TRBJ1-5	CASRAGGNFYSNQPQHF
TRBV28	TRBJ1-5	CASSLVREGQPQHF
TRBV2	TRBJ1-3	CASSLDRGGNTIYF
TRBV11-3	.	CASSLGPLFEQYF
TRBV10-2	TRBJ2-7	CASSGTGPSYEQYF
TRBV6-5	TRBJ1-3	CASSRGISGNTIYF
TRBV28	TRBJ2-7	CASRLAPTGAYEQYF
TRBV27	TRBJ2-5	CASSLTSGGQETQYF
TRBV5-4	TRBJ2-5	CASSLATSGTQETQYF
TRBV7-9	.	CASSSQFPNYEQYF
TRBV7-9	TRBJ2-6	CASSWGQGGGANVLTF
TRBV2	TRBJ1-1	CASVSEMNTEAFF
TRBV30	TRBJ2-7	CAWGGLGDSPSSHEQYF
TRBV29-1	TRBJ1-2	CSVASSYGYTF
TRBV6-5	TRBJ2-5	CASRYHRGPNQETQYF
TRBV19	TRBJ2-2	CASSTGLRLNTGELFF
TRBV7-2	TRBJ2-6	CASTPATGISGANVLTF